These 12 T cell receptor beta chains were all obtained from the same sample, sequenced in a study of cytomegalovirus exposure and HLA in healthy donors. The PCR ran on 60 Vbeta and 13 Jbeta primers. This table comes from immunoSEQ multiplex PCR, and its TCRdb copy is limited to in-frame clones, with some not included. The sample carries roughly 130,000 clones, approximately 80% recorded once. Sequencing was performed on PBMCs. These receptors were taken from a woman aged 40 to 49 in good health and CMV-seronegative.

The chain joins TRBV4-2 to TRBJ2-4; D gene ambiguous. This CDR3 region has 17 residues. CDR1 and CDR2 from the germline V gene are LGHNA and YNFKEQ. Trimming took off 1 base at V and 1 base at J, with 14 bases between the two ends. CDR3 DNA sequence: TGTGCCAGCAGCCAAGGAAGCCTATCCCGGGCCAAAAACATTCAGTACTTC. It specifies CASSQGSLSRAKNIQYF.

V is TRBV19 and J is TRBJ1-1; 12 bases map to TRBD1. The CDR3 totals 14 residues. Germline CDR1 and CDR2: LNHDA and SQIVND (reference sequence). The ends lost 5 bases at V and 7 bases at J; junction bases unmatched: 5. In nucleotides, the CDR3 is TGTGCCAGTAGTCTAGGGACAGGGGGCGTTGAAGCTTTCTTT. Translated, it gives CASSLGTGGVEAFF.

V is TRBV30 and J is TRBJ2-4; 8 bases line up with TRBD1. The CDR3 loop spans 14 amino acids. The germline V gene has CDR1 GTSNPN and CDR2 SVGIG (reference sequence). V lost 4 bases, J lost 8 bases, and 10 bases stayed unmatched. CDR3: CAWTTGAAADIQYF. The DNA for the CDR3 is TGTGCCTGGACGACAGGGGCCGCGGCGGACATTCAGTACTTC.

The gene calls are TRBV5-5 and TRBJ1-2; no clear D gene. CDR3 length: 14 residues. V lost 0 bases and J lost 4, with 10 bases in between. CDR1 and CDR2 (germline): SGHKS, YYEKEE (reference sequence). The CDR3 sequence is CASSLDAGTYGYTF. The CDR3 DNA is TGTGCCAGCAGCTTGGACGCGGGTACCTATGGCTACACCTTC.

V usage is TRBV9 and J usage is TRBJ2-1; D is uncertain. CDR3 length: 14 amino acids. Germline V gene lookup returns CDR1 SGDLS and CDR2 YYNGEE. Trimming pared 6 bases from V and 7 bases from J, leaving 17 bases between. The CDR3, as DNA: TGTGCCAGCAACATACACAGCTCCCAAAATGAGCAGTTCTTC. It codes for CASNIHSSQNEQFF. The whole variable domain, filled in from reference TRBV9 and TRBJ2-1, reads DSGVTQTPKHLITATGQRVTLRCSPRSGDLSVYWYQQSLDQGLQFLIQYYNGEERAKGNILERFSAQQFPDLHSELNLSSLELGDSALYFCASNIHSSQNEQFFGPGTRLTVL.

The chain recombines TRBV9 with TRBJ1-2; 8 bases are a match to TRBD1. CDR1 and CDR2 (germline): SGDLS, YYNGEE. This CDR3 has 16 amino acids. V trimming: 3 bases; J trimming: 5 bases; junction bases outside the gene matches: 12. The CDR3 here is CASSETGQGSRYGYTF. CDR3 coding DNA: TGTGCCAGCAGCGAGACAGGACAGGGTTCTAGGTATGGCTACACCTTC.

The table lists this clone with a count of one. V gene TRBV11-2 combines with J gene TRBJ2-7, with D unresolved. CDR1 and CDR2 (germline): SGHAT, FQNNGV. V was trimmed by 2 bases and J by 2 bases, leaving 10 bases between them. The CDR3 runs 14 residues. CDR3 DNA: TGTGCCAGCAGCTTATCACTACTTCCCTACGAGCAGTACTTC. Its protein is CASSLSLLPYEQYF.

The chain uses TRBV25-1 and TRBJ1-2; TRBD1 matches 7 bases. With 5 bases clipped from V and 8 bases from J, the junction kept 5 bases outside the gene matches. This CDR3 is 12 amino acids long. The germline V gene has CDR1 MGHDK and CDR2 SYGVNS. The CDR3, as DNA: TGTGCCAGCAGTCAGGGGGTTATAGGCTACACCTTC. This encodes CASSQGVIGYTF.

The chain carries TRBV5-6 and TRBJ1-5; a possible D gene is TRBD1 (5 bases). The CDR3 totals 14 residues. Germline assignment: CDR1 SGHDT and CDR2 YYEEEE. The V end lost 1 base, the J end lost 5 bases, and 10 bases lay between the germline ends. The CDR3 DNA reads as TGTGCCAGCAGCTTGCGGGGACTTGATCAGCCCCAGCATTTT. The encoded protein is CASSLRGLDQPQHF. Together with reference TRBV5-6 and TRBJ1-5, the CDR3 gives the full variable domain: DAGVTQSPTHLIKTRGQQVTLRCSPKSGHDTVSWYQQALGQGPQFIFQYYEEEERQRGNFPDRFSGHQFPNYSSELNVNALLLGDSALYLCASSLRGLDQPQHFGDGTRLSIL.

The J gene is TRBJ2-5, the V gene TRBV18; 12 bases line up with TRBD2. Germline trimming cut 5 bases from V and 2 bases from J; bases unmatched to any gene: 3. Germline CDR1 is KGHSH and CDR2 is LQKENI. This CDR3 has 15 amino acids. CDR3 residues: CASSGTSGFQETQYF. CDR3 nucleotide sequence: TGTGCCAGCTCAGGGACTAGCGGGTTTCAAGAGACCCAGTACTTC.

The V call is TRBV5-1, the J call TRBJ2-2; 7 bases line up with TRBD2. CDR3 length: 16 amino acids. V lost 4 bases to trimming and J lost 3 bases; unmatched junction nucleotides: 9. CDR1 SGHRS and CDR2 YFSETQ come from the germline V gene. The CDR3 spells CASSGRAGVDTGELFF. In DNA form, the CDR3 reads TGCGCCAGCAGCGGGCGGGCGGGAGTCGACACCGGGGAGCTGTTTTTT.

This chain connects TRBV6-5 to TRBJ2-7; D ambiguous. The CDR3 loop spans 13 amino acids. V was trimmed by 0 bases and J by 3 bases, leaving 6 bases between them. Germline lookup yields CDR1 MNHEY and CDR2 SVGAGI. The CDR3, as DNA: TGTGCCAGCAGTTACTCTCCCCGCTACGAGCAGTACTTC. It encodes CASSYSPRYEQYF.